This T cell receptor (beta chain) was obtained from a study of OX40 agonist ivuxolimab in advanced cancers. Describing the broader study: The costimulatory receptor OX40 (CD134) was targeted by ivuxolimab, a fully human IgG2 agonistic monoclonal antibody. Intravenous ivuxolimab was administered to patients every 2 weeks at six dose levels: 0.01, 0.1, 0.3, 1.5, 3 and 10 mg/kg. Among the roughly 52 dose-escalation patients, some 20 had hepatocellular carcinoma, 15 melanoma, 9 renal cell carcinoma and 9 head and neck cancer. In the dose-escalation cohort, 82.7% of patients were male, and the mean age was around 60 years, with a range of about 20 to 90. Prior anti-PD-1, anti-PD-L1 or anti-CTLA-4 therapy was permitted, and 40% of dose-escalation patients had received checkpoint inhibitors. Partial responses were achieved by three dose-escalation patients, of whom one had hepatocellular carcinoma and two had cutaneous melanoma. The point of sequencing TCRbeta in the periphery was to test whether ivuxolimab changed TCR sequence diversity and drove clonal T-cell expansion. The paper describes the monotherapy dose-escalation part (N = 52 patients) of the phase I trial of ivuxolimab. Beyond this particular receptor, the publication reports: On average, CD8+ T cells showed more expanded clones than CD4+ T cells after ivuxolimab. In the 0.1-3.0 mg/kg groups, partial responders had among the lowest normalized peripheral clonal expansion, particularly in CD8+ T cells. Low levels of normalized T-cell clonal expansion were also seen in some patients who did not respond. The antigen specificity of the peripheral T cells that underwent clonal expansion was not determined. Clonal expansion of both CD4+ and CD8+ blood T cells was observed from baseline to week 6 at doses 0.1 to 3.0 mg/kg.

Details on this clone: The clone's antigen remains unknown. The record has no base qualities; no much larger clone is one base away.

The trial excluded patients who had a history of autoimmune disease or were on systemic immunosuppression. Peripheral blood for TCR sequencing was collected from all dose cohorts at baseline, on cycle 4 day 1, and on cycle 7 day 1. The samples were drawn from a first-in-human, open-label, multicenter phase I dose-escalation trial of ivuxolimab. Adults with locally advanced or metastatic melanoma, renal cell, hepatocellular, or head and neck squamous cell carcinoma were enrolled in the trial. Before TCR sequencing, CD4+ T cells and CD8+ T cells were sorted from peripheral blood as separate populations. From a lookup of the germline V gene, CDR1 and CDR2 are WSHSY and SAAADI. Its CDR3 holds 15 amino acids, cysteine through phenylalanine. Just the 45-base CDR3 DNA is kept, in frame starting at base 1. The V end gives up 2 bases and the J end 5 bases, leaving 4 bases in the junction not matched to a gene.

For sequencing of the TCRbeta CDR3 region, genomic DNA was extracted from the sorted cells. TCRbeta CDR3 regions were sequenced using the immunoSEQ Assay. Held by TCRdb, this immuneACCESS table contains in-frame sequences only and omits some clones. Under half of the omission traces to an unresolved V gene where checked; the cause of the rest is unknown. Within this sample are roughly 70,000 clones, with 87% of them counted one time only. The top ten hold around 2% of the sample. The sample here was CD4+ or CD8+ T cells sorted from blood, taken in a trial of the OX40 agonist ivuxolimab. In this chain, TRBV10-2 is recombined with TRBJ2-2; the central 8 bases match TRBD2. This clonotype was sampled from an adult with an advanced solid tumor such as melanoma, head and neck, liver or kidney cancer. The nucleotide sequence is given as TGCGCCAGCAGTGAGAGTGGCGGGGGGACCGGGGAGCTGTTTTTT. Its translation reads: CASSESGGGTGELFF.